One sample yielded the 16 T cell receptor beta chains listed below, sequenced in a study of regulatory T cells in long-lasting Graves disease. Time point noted: persistent/refractory GD, antithyroid drugs over 5 years with positive TRAb. RNA from PBMCs was the source of the TCR library. Researchers made TCR beta libraries by using iRepertoire HTBI primers and running Arm-PCR on CDR3 regions. TCRdb analysed the multiplex PCR reads with MiXCR anew, one entry per CDR3 protein. The sample lists 300,000 to 500,000 distinct CDR3 sequences; roughly 20% were seen once. The sample here was peripheral blood mononuclear cells (PBMCs), taken when the disease was refractory, from a patient treated with antithyroid drugs. The receptors here all came from a female donor with Graves disease.

This clonotype was seen only a few times. The gene calls are TRBV19 and TRBJ1-1, with D perhaps matching TRBD1 (6 bases). Trimming removed 0 bases at V and 1 base at J, with 15 bases between. The CDR3 has 17 amino acids. Germline-derived CDR1 and CDR2 are LNHDA and SQIVND (reference sequence). Here the CDR3 DNA reads TGTGCCAGTAGTATAGATCGTTCGGGGGGGCAGAACACTGAAGCTTTCTTT. Encoded protein: CASSIDRSGGQNTEAFF.

This clonotype has a handful of counts. The chain recombines TRBV5-5 with TRBJ1-4; D gene uncertain. V was trimmed by 4 bases and J by 7 bases, leaving 14 bases between them. The CDR3 runs to 14 residues. CDR1 is SGHKS, CDR2 YYEKEE, per germline (reference sequence). CDR3 in amino acids: CASSHDIGIEKLFF. CDR3 DNA sequence: TGTGCCAGCAGCCACGATATCGGGATTGAAAAACTGTTTTTT.

Many counts were recorded for this clonotype. The V and J genes are TRBV2 and TRBJ2-5; D is possibly TRBD2 (5 bases). The CDR3 loop spans 12 amino acids. CDR1 is SNHLY, CDR2 FYNNEI, per germline. Between the trimmed V and J ends, which lost 8 bases and 2 bases, there was a span of 9 bases. The CDR3 DNA reads as TGTGCCAGCGGGATAGCGCAAGAGACCCAGTACTTC. Translating it yields CASGIAQETQYF. The variable domain in full, with the rest retrieved from reference TRBV2 and TRBJ2-5, is EPEVTQTPSHQVTQMGQEVILRCVPISNHLYFYWYRQILGQKVEFLVSFYNNEISEKSEIFDDQFSVERPDGSNFTLKIRSTKLEDSAMYFCASGIAQETQYFGPGTRLLVL.

This clonotype was picked up many times. The V call is TRBV12-3 or TRBV12-4, the J call TRBJ1-5, with D unclear. The CDR3 has 13 residues. Trimming cost V 8 bases and J 7 bases, with 15 bases left between them. CDR3 coding DNA: TGTGCCAGCTCCCCCGGGATCGTGCAGCCCCAGCATTTT. Translating it yields CASSPGIVQPQHF.

About this clonotype: This may stem from a read error, because a much larger clone lies one nucleotide away. The gene calls are TRBV2 and TRBJ2-7; D possibly uses TRBD1 or TRBD2 (5 bases each). The germline gives CDR1 SNHLY, CDR2 FYNNEI. This CDR3 region has 13 residues. The CDR3 sequence: CASSVSSMGEQCF. CDR3 coding DNA: TGTGCCAGCAGTGTCAGTTCCATGGGGGAGCAGTGCTTC.

This clonotype was seen ten or more times. The genes are TRBV15 and TRBJ2-5, with TRBD2 as a possible D gene (5 bases). CDR3 length: 15 amino acids. The germline V gene encodes CDR1 LNHNV and CDR2 YYDKDF (reference sequence). V lost 0 bases and J 6 bases, leaving 14 bases between the germline ends. CDR3 DNA sequence: TGTGCCACCAGCAGAGATATCACGGGAACGCAGACCCAGTACTTC. Its translation is CATSRDITGTQTQYF.

This sequence joins TRBV9 and TRBJ1-1, with D possibly matching TRBD1 (5 bases). This CDR3 comprises 17 residues. Germline V CDR1 and CDR2: SGDLS, YYNGEE. The ends were cut back, 7 bases at V and 3 bases at J, with 25 bases in the middle. The CDR3 spells CASGDPATLGGDTEAFF. The CDR3 bases are TGTGCCAGCGGGGACCCTGCGACCCTGGGAGGAGACACTGAAGCTTTCTTT.

This clonotype has a handful of counts. The chain employs TRBV20-1 and TRBJ2-7; unclear D gene. The CDR3 totals 14 residues. The V end lost 5 bases, the J end lost 2 bases, and 16 bases lay between the germline ends. CDR1 is DFQATT and CDR2 is SNEGSKA in the germline V gene (reference sequence). The CDR3 DNA is TGCAGTGCTTCGGACCCCGGACCGGCCTACGAGCAGTACTTC. Its protein product is CSASDPGPAYEQYF.

This clonotype was recorded a few times. V is TRBV10-2 and J is TRBJ1-6; the D gene is possibly TRBD1 (5 bases). The CDR3 is made up of 13 amino acids. Germline CDR1 is WSHSY and CDR2 is SAAADI. The V gene lost 7 bases and the J gene lost 8 bases, with 12 bases spanning the gap. As DNA, the CDR3 is TGCGCCAGCATCCGGGACCGATATTCACCCCTCCACTTT. This translates into CASIRDRYSPLHF.

The chain recombines TRBV2 with TRBJ2-2, with TRBD2 matching over 13 bases. Germline CDR1 is SNHLY and CDR2 is FYNNEI. Trimming took 7 bases from V and 3 from J; bases not matched to a gene: 8. This CDR3 comprises 17 residues. For the CDR3, the DNA is TGTGCCAGCAAACTAGCGGGAGGGGATCTCGACACCGGGGAGCTGTTTTTT. Amino acid sequence: CASKLAGGDLDTGELFF. The variable domain in full, completed from reference TRBV2 and TRBJ2-2, reads EPEVTQTPSHQVTQMGQEVILRCVPISNHLYFYWYRQILGQKVEFLVSFYNNEISEKSEIFDDQFSVERPDGSNFTLKIRSTKLEDSAMYFCASKLAGGDLDTGELFFGEGSRLTVL.

This clonotype has ten or more counts. V gene TRBV5-6 combines with J gene TRBJ2-7; D is unclear. The CDR3 loop spans 12 amino acids. V was clipped by 4 bases and J by 4 bases, with 9 bases between them. Germline V gives CDR1 SGHDT, CDR2 YYEEEE. The CDR3 loop reads CASSTTAYEQYF. In DNA form, the CDR3 reads TGTGCCAGCAGCACTACAGCTTACGAGCAGTACTTC.

The table lists this clonotype with many counts. The chain couples TRBV7-2 to TRBJ2-7; 12 positions agree with TRBD2. Losses at the gene ends were 5 bases for V and 0 bases for J; bases not matched to a gene: 11. CDR3 length: 18 amino acids. Germline CDR1 SGHTA, CDR2 FQGNSA. The CDR3 here is CASSVVGLAGFSSYEQYF. Here the CDR3 DNA reads TGTGCCAGCAGCGTGGTGGGACTAGCGGGTTTTAGCTCCTACGAGCAGTACTTC.

This clonotype has only a few counts. The V call is TRBV6-1, the J call TRBJ1-3; 9 nucleotides agree with TRBD1. CDR1 is MNHNS, CDR2 SASEGT, per germline. The V and J ends lost 5 bases and 4 bases, in that order; junction bases with no gene match: 3. There are 14 residues in the CDR3. For the CDR3, the DNA is TGTGCCAGCAGTACTGACAGGGGGGGAAACACCATATATTTT. This encodes CASSTDRGGNTIYF.

The chain joins TRBV29-1 to TRBJ2-6, with no clear D. Germline lookup yields CDR1 SQVTM and CDR2 ANQGSEA. The CDR3 is 13 residues long. V lost 3 bases to trimming and J lost 1 base, with 4 bases between them. CDR3: CSVDVSGANVLTF. Written as DNA, the CDR3 is TGCAGCGTTGACGTGTCTGGGGCCAACGTCCTGACTTTC.

This clonotype was seen only a few times. The chain has TRBV6-1 and TRBJ2-5; 9 nucleotides line up with TRBD1. The junction had 5 bases not matched to a gene; V was cut back by 5 bases and J by 1 base. Germline V gene lookup returns CDR1 MNHNS and CDR2 SASEGT. This CDR3 has 15 amino acids. The CDR3 sequence: CASSPTGGTQETQYF. DNA for the CDR3: TGTGCCAGCAGTCCGACAGGGGGAACCCAAGAGACCCAGTACTTC.

To note about this clonotype: The junction and the germline gene differ at one end; a read error may be behind it. The chain recombines TRBV5-1 with TRBJ2-7; TRBD1 might be the D (5 bases). CDR1 and CDR2 (germline): SGHRS, YFSETQ. The CDR3 has 13 amino acids. CDR3 sequence: CASSLDMTFEQYF. The CDR3 nucleotides read TGCGCCAGCAGTTTGGACATGACCTTCGAGCAGTACTTC.